This is a list of T cell receptor beta chains from one sample in a study of read filtering for tumor transcriptome and immune sequencing. TCRdb reanalysed the reads using MiXCR and keeps one entry per CDR3 protein. This table holds about 9,100 distinct CDR3 sequences, 16% found once. The specimen sequenced was a population of CD138-negative cells sorted from bone marrow. These receptors all stem from a donor aged 40 or over with multiple myeloma. CDR3s include the opening cysteine and the closing phenylalanine or tryptophan. A D gene is named only where the DNA matches it firmly. Size values are once, few and many counts, or a class for expanded clones, and some rows have none.

d_call: -
cdr3_length: 12
clone_size: medium-sized
v_call: TRBV7-8
j_call: TRBJ2-3
cdr3_nt: TGTGCCAGCAGCTTAGCGGCCGATACGCAGTATTTT
cdr3_aa: CASSLAADTQYF

d_call: -
cdr3_length: 17
clone_size: many
v_call: TRBV9
j_call: TRBJ2-3
cdr3_nt: TGTGCCAGCAGCGTAGAGGGTCGATTGGGATTCACAGATACGCAGTATTTT
cdr3_aa: CASSVEGRLGFTDTQYF

d_call: -
cdr3_length: 14
clone_size: -
v_call: TRBV20-1
j_call: TRBJ2-1
cdr3_nt: TGCAGTGCTTCCCCCCAGCCAGGGAGCAATGAGCAGTTCTTC
cdr3_aa: CSASPQPGSNEQFF

d_call: TRBD2
cdr3_length: 16
clone_size: many
v_call: TRBV5-6
j_call: TRBJ2-3
cdr3_nt: TGTGCCAGCAGCTTCCGGGTAGCGGGGGGATTAGATACGCAGTATTTT
cdr3_aa: CASSFRVAGGLDTQYF

d_call: TRBD2
cdr3_length: 15
clone_size: many
v_call: TRBV5-4
j_call: TRBJ2-1
cdr3_nt: TGTGCCAGCAGCTCTCCTAGCGGGTATTACAATGAGCAGTTCTTC
cdr3_aa: CASSSPSGYYNEQFF

d_call: TRBD2
cdr3_length: 14
clone_size: medium-sized
v_call: TRBV5-6
j_call: TRBJ2-2
cdr3_nt: TGTGCCAGCAAGCGGGGGGGGAACACCGGGGAGCTGTTTTTT
cdr3_aa: CASKRGGNTGELFF

d_call: -
cdr3_length: 12
clone_size: many
v_call: TRBV7-2
j_call: TRBJ2-7
cdr3_nt: TGTGCCAGCAGCGGGACTGGCTACGAGCAGTACTTC
cdr3_aa: CASSGTGYEQYF

d_call: -
cdr3_length: 13
clone_size: -
v_call: TRBV6-5
j_call: TRBJ2-1
cdr3_nt: TGTGCCAGCAGTTATAGTGGCTCCAATGAGCAGTTCTTC
cdr3_aa: CASSYSGSNEQFF

d_call: TRBD1
cdr3_length: 15
clone_size: few
v_call: TRBV6-6
j_call: TRBJ2-7
cdr3_nt: TGTGCCTGTACCCAACAGGGGGCGAACCCCTACGAGCAGTACTTC
cdr3_aa: CACTQQGANPYEQYF

d_call: -
cdr3_length: 14
clone_size: many
v_call: TRBV7-9
j_call: TRBJ1-1
cdr3_nt: TGTGCCAGCAGATTTGCCGGAGGTACCCCTGAAGCTTTCTTT
cdr3_aa: CASRFAGGTPEAFF

d_call: -
cdr3_length: 12
clone_size: many
v_call: TRBV20-1
j_call: TRBJ2-5
cdr3_nt: TGCAGTGCCAGGTATACCTCAGAGACCCAGTACTTC
cdr3_aa: CSARYTSETQYF

d_call: -
cdr3_length: 12
clone_size: -
v_call: TRBV19
j_call: TRBJ2-7
cdr3_nt: TGTGCCAGTAGTACCAGGGTCTACGAGCAGTACTTC
cdr3_aa: CASSTRVYEQYF

d_call: -
cdr3_length: 15
clone_size: many
v_call: TRBV7-6
j_call: TRBJ1-4
cdr3_nt: TGTGCCAGCAGCTTAGTTGGTGGAGCTAATGAAAAACTGTTTTTT
cdr3_aa: CASSLVGGANEKLFF

d_call: -
cdr3_length: 13
clone_size: many
v_call: TRBV20-1
j_call: TRBJ1-2
cdr3_nt: TGCAGTGCTAACTCGGACTCAACGGATGGCTACACCTTC
cdr3_aa: CSANSDSTDGYTF

d_call: -
cdr3_length: 16
clone_size: -
v_call: TRBV10-3
j_call: TRBJ2-1
cdr3_nt: TGTGCCATCAGTGAGGCGGACAGTAGCTCCTACAATGAGCAGTTCTTC
cdr3_aa: CAISEADSSSYNEQFF

d_call: -
cdr3_length: 13
clone_size: -
v_call: TRBV12-3/TRBV12-4
j_call: TRBJ1-1
cdr3_nt: TGTGCCCGCAGTTTAACTCCGAACACTGAAGCTTTGTTT
cdr3_aa: CARSLTPNTEALF

d_call: -
cdr3_length: 14
clone_size: -
v_call: TRBV7-6
j_call: TRBJ2-2
cdr3_nt: TGTGCCAGCTCGGCCGTACTAAACACCGGGGAGCTGTTTTTT
cdr3_aa: CASSAVLNTGELFF

d_call: TRBD1
cdr3_length: 15
clone_size: -
v_call: TRBV2
j_call: TRBJ2-7
cdr3_nt: TGTGCCAGCAGGCACGACAGGGCCACCTCCTACGAGCAGTACTTC
cdr3_aa: CASRHDRATSYEQYF

d_call: -
cdr3_length: 15
clone_size: many
v_call: TRBV14
j_call: TRBJ2-7
cdr3_nt: TGTGCCAGCAGCCAAGAGGCGGGGAGCTCCTACGAGCAGTACTTC
cdr3_aa: CASSQEAGSSYEQYF

d_call: -
cdr3_length: 13
clone_size: -
v_call: TRBV7-9
j_call: TRBJ1-2
cdr3_nt: TGTGCCAGCAGCTTAGCGCCAGGCTTAGGCTACACCTTC
cdr3_aa: CASSLAPGLGYTF

d_call: -
cdr3_length: 13
clone_size: many
v_call: TRBV7-2
j_call: TRBJ2-3
cdr3_nt: TGTGCCAGCAGCTTAGTTGGAGCAGATACGCAGTATTTT
cdr3_aa: CASSLVGADTQYF

d_call: -
cdr3_length: 14
clone_size: -
v_call: TRBV6-5
j_call: TRBJ2-3
cdr3_nt: TGTGCCAGCAGTGTAAACAGGGTGTCAGATACGCAGTATTTT
cdr3_aa: CASSVNRVSDTQYF

d_call: -
cdr3_length: 16
clone_size: -
v_call: TRBV3-1
j_call: TRBJ2-1
cdr3_nt: TGTGCCAGCAGCCACTGGGCGGGTGAGTCCTACGATGAACAGTTCTTC
cdr3_aa: CASSHWAGESYDEQFF

d_call: TRBD1
cdr3_length: 16
clone_size: medium-sized
v_call: TRBV7-9
j_call: TRBJ2-5
cdr3_nt: TGTGCCAGCAGCTTACTCGGGACAGGGCTCCAAGAGACCCAGTACTTC
cdr3_aa: CASSLLGTGLQETQYF

d_call: TRBD2
cdr3_length: 16
clone_size: large
v_call: TRBV6-1
j_call: TRBJ2-1
cdr3_nt: TGTGCCAGCAGTGAAGCGTGGCGGGGGGCGAAGAATGAGCAGTTCTTC
cdr3_aa: CASSEAWRGAKNEQFF

d_call: -
cdr3_length: 17
clone_size: medium-sized
v_call: TRBV7-8
j_call: TRBJ2-1
cdr3_nt: TGTGCCAGCAGCTTGGGTTCCGGGGGCTGGCGGGAAAATGAGCAGTTCTTC
cdr3_aa: CASSLGSGGWRENEQFF

d_call: -
cdr3_length: 15
clone_size: many
v_call: TRBV11-2
j_call: TRBJ2-5
cdr3_nt: TGTGCCAGCAGCTTGACCGGGGGAGCATACGAGACCCAGTACTTC
cdr3_aa: CASSLTGGAYETQYF

d_call: -
cdr3_length: 15
clone_size: many
v_call: TRBV6-6
j_call: TRBJ2-5
cdr3_nt: TGTGCCAGCAGCTTAACAGGAGTCCTCCAAGAGACCCAGTACTTC
cdr3_aa: CASSLTGVLQETQYF

d_call: TRBD2
cdr3_length: 17
clone_size: medium-sized
v_call: TRBV7-9
j_call: TRBJ2-1
cdr3_nt: TGTGCCAGCAGCTTTGCGGGAGGTCCCTTCTCCTACAATGAGCAGTTCTTC
cdr3_aa: CASSFAGGPFSYNEQFF

d_call: TRBD2
cdr3_length: 16
clone_size: medium-sized
v_call: TRBV5-4
j_call: TRBJ2-1
cdr3_nt: TGTGCCAGCAGCGCCGGGGCTCGGGAGGCCTACAATGAGCAGTTCTTC
cdr3_aa: CASSAGAREAYNEQFF

d_call: TRBD2
cdr3_length: 16
clone_size: many
v_call: TRBV7-2
j_call: TRBJ2-1
cdr3_nt: TGTGCCAGCAGCTTAAACGGGAGGCTTTCCTACAATGAGCAGTTCTTC
cdr3_aa: CASSLNGRLSYNEQFF

d_call: -
cdr3_length: 15
clone_size: -
v_call: TRBV11-1
j_call: TRBJ2-7
cdr3_nt: TGTGCCAGCAGCACTGACGTGGACAGCTCCTGCGAGCAGTACTTT
cdr3_aa: CASSTDVDSSCEQYF

d_call: -
cdr3_length: 13
clone_size: many
v_call: TRBV29-1
j_call: TRBJ1-5
cdr3_nt: TGCAGCGTTGGCACTGGGAGAGGACAGCCCCAGCATTTT
cdr3_aa: CSVGTGRGQPQHF

d_call: -
cdr3_length: 15
clone_size: medium-sized
v_call: TRBV6-5
j_call: TRBJ2-7
cdr3_nt: TGTGCCAGCAGCCCCCAACCGGGACGACACTACGAGCAGTACTTC
cdr3_aa: CASSPQPGRHYEQYF

d_call: -
cdr3_length: 15
clone_size: many
v_call: TRBV9
j_call: TRBJ1-1
cdr3_nt: TGTGCCAGCAGCGTAGGGGGGGGGCGCATCCCTGAAGCTTTCTTT
cdr3_aa: CASSVGGGRIPEAFF

d_call: -
cdr3_length: 13
clone_size: few
v_call: TRBV24-1
j_call: TRBJ2-1
cdr3_nt: TGTGCCACCAGTGCGGACAGTATCAATGAGCAGTTCTTC
cdr3_aa: CATSADSINEQFF

d_call: -
cdr3_length: 14
clone_size: -
v_call: TRBV20-1
j_call: TRBJ2-7
cdr3_nt: TGCAGTGCTAGCGTTCAGGGAGAATTGATCGTGCAGCACTTC
cdr3_aa: CSASVQGELIVQHF

d_call: -
cdr3_length: 20
clone_size: few
v_call: TRBV13
j_call: TRBJ2-2
cdr3_nt: TGTGCCAGCAGCTCAGAAGCGGCTAGCGCCACTTCAAGAAACACCGGGGAGCTGCTTTTT
cdr3_aa: CASSSEAASATSRNTGELLF

d_call: TRBD1
cdr3_length: 15
clone_size: many
v_call: TRBV11-2
j_call: TRBJ2-7
cdr3_nt: TGTGCCAGCAGTTCCGGGACAGGCGACCCCTACGAGCAGTACTTC
cdr3_aa: CASSSGTGDPYEQYF

d_call: TRBD2
cdr3_length: 15
clone_size: medium-sized
v_call: TRBV12-3/TRBV12-4
j_call: TRBJ2-1
cdr3_nt: TGTGCCAGCAGTCCCGGGACTAGCGGAAGGGAGGAGCAGTTCTTC
cdr3_aa: CASSPGTSGREEQFF

d_call: -
cdr3_length: 12
clone_size: many
v_call: TRBV6-1
j_call: TRBJ2-1
cdr3_nt: TGTGCCAGCAGTGAAGTAGGCCCTGAGCAGTTCTTC
cdr3_aa: CASSEVGPEQFF

d_call: TRBD2
cdr3_length: 16
clone_size: -
v_call: TRBV6-5
j_call: TRBJ2-1
cdr3_nt: TGTGCCAGCAGTCCGCACGCTAGCGGGGGGGCCGATGAGCAGTTCTTC
cdr3_aa: CASSPHASGGADEQFF

d_call: -
cdr3_length: 14
clone_size: many
v_call: TRBV7-2
j_call: TRBJ2-7
cdr3_nt: TGTGCCAGCAGCTTAGTGGACTACTCCTACGAGCAGTACTTC
cdr3_aa: CASSLVDYSYEQYF

d_call: -
cdr3_length: 15
clone_size: many
v_call: TRBV11-1
j_call: TRBJ2-7
cdr3_nt: TGTGCCAGCAGCACTGACGTGGACAGCTCCTACGAGCAGTACTTC
cdr3_aa: CASSTDVDSSYEQYF

d_call: -
cdr3_length: 14
clone_size: -
v_call: TRBV12-3/TRBV12-4
j_call: TRBJ2-7
cdr3_nt: TGTGGCAGAAGTTCGGCAGGGGGGATCTACGAGCAGTACTTC
cdr3_aa: CGRSSAGGIYEQYF

d_call: TRBD1
cdr3_length: 14
clone_size: many
v_call: TRBV7-2
j_call: TRBJ2-5
cdr3_nt: TGTGCCAGCAGCTCAGGACAGGGCCCAAGGGCCCAGTACTTC
cdr3_aa: CASSSGQGPRAQYF

d_call: TRBD1
cdr3_length: 15
clone_size: many
v_call: TRBV7-2
j_call: TRBJ1-3
cdr3_nt: TGTGCCAGCAGTCTTGACAGGGGGAGAGGAAACACCATATATTTT
cdr3_aa: CASSLDRGRGNTIYF

d_call: -
cdr3_length: 13
clone_size: -
v_call: TRBV6-5
j_call: TRBJ2-1
cdr3_nt: TGTGCCAGCAGTTCTAGTGGGAGCGATGAGCAGTTCTTC
cdr3_aa: CASSSSGSDEQFF

d_call: -
cdr3_length: 15
clone_size: many
v_call: TRBV20-1
j_call: TRBJ1-1
cdr3_nt: TGCAGTGCTAGAGTCGGAGGAGGTTTGAACACTGAAGCTTTCTTT
cdr3_aa: CSARVGGGLNTEAFF

d_call: -
cdr3_length: 16
clone_size: many
v_call: TRBV13
j_call: TRBJ2-2
cdr3_nt: TGTGCCAGCAGCTTAGAAGGGACGGGTACCACCGGGGAGCTGTTTTTT
cdr3_aa: CASSLEGTGTTGELFF

d_call: TRBD2
cdr3_length: 16
clone_size: many
v_call: TRBV18
j_call: TRBJ2-5
cdr3_nt: TGTGCCAGCTCACCCTTTCGACGACTAGCGGAAGAGACCCAGTACTTC
cdr3_aa: CASSPFRRLAEETQYF

d_call: -
cdr3_length: 12
clone_size: many
v_call: TRBV29-1
j_call: TRBJ1-2
cdr3_nt: TGCAGCGTTTCTGCCGCTAACTATGGCTACACCTTC
cdr3_aa: CSVSAANYGYTF

d_call: -
cdr3_length: 13
clone_size: -
v_call: TRBV12-3/TRBV12-4
j_call: TRBJ2-2
cdr3_nt: TGTGCCAGCACCCTACTAGTGACCGGGGAGCTGTTTTTT
cdr3_aa: CASTLLVTGELFF

d_call: -
cdr3_length: 15
clone_size: many
v_call: TRBV29-1
j_call: TRBJ2-7
cdr3_nt: TGCAGCGTTGAGAGAGGGTTCCTGACGGGGAGCGAGCAGTACTTC
cdr3_aa: CSVERGFLTGSEQYF

d_call: TRBD2
cdr3_length: 16
clone_size: many
v_call: TRBV7-9
j_call: TRBJ2-3
cdr3_nt: TGTGCCAGCAGCTTCGCGGGGGGCGAGATCCCAGATACGCAGTATTTT
cdr3_aa: CASSFAGGEIPDTQYF

d_call: -
cdr3_length: 12
clone_size: many
v_call: TRBV7-2
j_call: TRBJ2-7
cdr3_nt: TGTGCCAGCAGCTTAGGCAGCTACGAGCAGTACTTC
cdr3_aa: CASSLGSYEQYF

d_call: TRBD1
cdr3_length: 14
clone_size: many
v_call: TRBV29-1
j_call: TRBJ1-4
cdr3_nt: TGCAGCGTTGAAGAGGGACAGGGCGATGAAAAACTGTTTTTT
cdr3_aa: CSVEEGQGDEKLFF